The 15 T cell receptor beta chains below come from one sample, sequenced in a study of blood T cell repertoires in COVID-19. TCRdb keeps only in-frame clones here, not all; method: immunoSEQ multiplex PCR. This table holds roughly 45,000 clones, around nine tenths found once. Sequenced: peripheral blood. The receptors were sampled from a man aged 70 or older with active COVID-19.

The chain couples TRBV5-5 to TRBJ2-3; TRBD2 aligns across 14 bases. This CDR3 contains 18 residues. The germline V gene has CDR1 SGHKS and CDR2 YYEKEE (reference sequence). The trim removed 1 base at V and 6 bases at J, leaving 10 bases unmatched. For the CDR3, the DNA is TGTGCCAGCAGCTTGCAACCGACTAGCGGGGGGGCAAGGGATACGCAGTATTTT. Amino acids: CASSLQPTSGGARDTQYF.

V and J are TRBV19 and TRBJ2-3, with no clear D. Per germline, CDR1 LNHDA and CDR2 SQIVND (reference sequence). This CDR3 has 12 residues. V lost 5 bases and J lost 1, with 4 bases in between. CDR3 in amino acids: CASSPRTDTQYF. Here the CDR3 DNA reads TGTGCCAGTAGTCCTCGCACAGATACGCAGTATTTT.

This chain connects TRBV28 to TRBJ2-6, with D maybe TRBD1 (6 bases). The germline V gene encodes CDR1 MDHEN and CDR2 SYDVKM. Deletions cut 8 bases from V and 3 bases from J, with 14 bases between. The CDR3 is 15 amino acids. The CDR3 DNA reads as TGTGCCAGCTCCTCGAACAGGGTTGGGGCCAACGTCCTGACTTTC. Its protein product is CASSSNRVGANVLTF.

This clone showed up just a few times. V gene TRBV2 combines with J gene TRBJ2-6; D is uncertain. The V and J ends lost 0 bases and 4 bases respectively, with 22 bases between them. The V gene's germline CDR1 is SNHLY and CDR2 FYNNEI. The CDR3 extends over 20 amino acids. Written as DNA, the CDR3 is TGTGCCAGCAGTGAAGCAGGTTGGGCAGGCTATCTCTCCGGGGCCAACGTCCTGACTTTC. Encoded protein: CASSEAGWAGYLSGANVLTF.

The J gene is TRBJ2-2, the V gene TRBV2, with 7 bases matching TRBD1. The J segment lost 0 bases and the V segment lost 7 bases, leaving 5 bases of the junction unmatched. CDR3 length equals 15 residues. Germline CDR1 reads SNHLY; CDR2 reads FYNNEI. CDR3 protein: CASKPGTANTGELFF. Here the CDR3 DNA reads TGTGCCAGCAAACCCGGGACAGCGAACACCGGGGAGCTGTTTTTT.

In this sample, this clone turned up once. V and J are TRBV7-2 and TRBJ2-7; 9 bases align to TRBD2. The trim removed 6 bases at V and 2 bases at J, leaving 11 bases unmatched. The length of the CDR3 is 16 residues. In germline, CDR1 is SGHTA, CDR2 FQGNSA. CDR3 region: CASRAAGGLGAYEQYF. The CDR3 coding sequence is TGTGCCAGCAGGGCAGCGGGGGGCCTAGGCGCCTACGAGCAGTACTTC.

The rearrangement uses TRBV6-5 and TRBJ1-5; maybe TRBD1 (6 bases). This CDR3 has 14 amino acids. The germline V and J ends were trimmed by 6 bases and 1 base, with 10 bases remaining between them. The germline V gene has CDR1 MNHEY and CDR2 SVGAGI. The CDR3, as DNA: TGTGCCAGCAGGGGACAATTGAGCAATCAGCCCCAGCATTTT. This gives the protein CASRGQLSNQPQHF.

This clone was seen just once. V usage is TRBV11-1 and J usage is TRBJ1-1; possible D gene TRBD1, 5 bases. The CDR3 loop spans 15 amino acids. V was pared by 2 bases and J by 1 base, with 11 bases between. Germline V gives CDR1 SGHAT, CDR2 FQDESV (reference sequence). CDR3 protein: CASSLTRTPNTEAFF. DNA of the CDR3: TGTGCCAGCAGCTTAACGCGGACACCGAACACTGAAGCTTTCTTT.

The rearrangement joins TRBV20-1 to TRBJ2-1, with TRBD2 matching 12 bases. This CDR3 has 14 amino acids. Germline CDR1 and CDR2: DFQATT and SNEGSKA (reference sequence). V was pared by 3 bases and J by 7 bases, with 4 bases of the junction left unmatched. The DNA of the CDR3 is TGCAGTGCTAGTAAGGGGACTAGCGGGAATGAGCAGTTCTTC. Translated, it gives CSASKGTSGNEQFF.

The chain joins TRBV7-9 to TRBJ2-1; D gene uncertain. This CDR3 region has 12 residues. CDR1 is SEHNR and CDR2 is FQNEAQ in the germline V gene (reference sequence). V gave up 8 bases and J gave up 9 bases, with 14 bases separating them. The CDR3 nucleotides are TGTGCCAGCTCTCAGACATACGGTGAGCAGTTCTTC. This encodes CASSQTYGEQFF.

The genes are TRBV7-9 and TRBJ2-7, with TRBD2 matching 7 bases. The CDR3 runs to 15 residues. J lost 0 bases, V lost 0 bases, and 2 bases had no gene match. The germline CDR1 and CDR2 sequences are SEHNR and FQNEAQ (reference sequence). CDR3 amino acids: CASSLAGGSSYEQYF. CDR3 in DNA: TGTGCCAGCAGCTTAGCCGGGGGGAGCTCCTACGAGCAGTACTTC.

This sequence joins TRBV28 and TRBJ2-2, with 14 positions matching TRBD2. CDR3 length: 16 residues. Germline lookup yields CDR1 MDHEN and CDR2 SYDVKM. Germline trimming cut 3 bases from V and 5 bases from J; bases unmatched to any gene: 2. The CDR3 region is CASSLWTSGRTGELFF. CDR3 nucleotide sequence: TGTGCCAGCAGTTTGTGGACTAGCGGGAGGACCGGGGAGCTGTTTTTT.

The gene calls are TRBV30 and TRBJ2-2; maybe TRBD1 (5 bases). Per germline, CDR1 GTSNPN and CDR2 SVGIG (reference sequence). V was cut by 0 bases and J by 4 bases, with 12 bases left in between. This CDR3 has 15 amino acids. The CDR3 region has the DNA TGTGCCTGGAGTGTACAGCCAGGGTCCACCGGGGAGCTGTTTTTT. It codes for CAWSVQPGSTGELFF.

The CDR3 spells CASSRRVHGELFF. The CDR3 DNA follows: TGTGCCAGCAGCCGCAGGGTGCACGGGGAGCTGTTTTTT. This chain joins TRBV6-6 and TRBJ2-2; perhaps TRBD1 as D (5 bases). The CDR3 is 13 amino acids. Germline V lookup: CDR1 MNHNY, CDR2 SVGAGI (reference sequence). The V end lost 6 bases, the J end lost 7 bases, and 12 bases lay between the germline ends.

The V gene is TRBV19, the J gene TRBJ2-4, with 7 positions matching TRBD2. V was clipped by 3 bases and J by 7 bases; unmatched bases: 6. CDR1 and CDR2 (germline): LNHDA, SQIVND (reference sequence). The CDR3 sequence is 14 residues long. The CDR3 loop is CASSIVGRRNIQYF. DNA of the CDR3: TGTGCCAGTAGTATTGTCGGGAGGCGGAACATTCAGTACTTC.